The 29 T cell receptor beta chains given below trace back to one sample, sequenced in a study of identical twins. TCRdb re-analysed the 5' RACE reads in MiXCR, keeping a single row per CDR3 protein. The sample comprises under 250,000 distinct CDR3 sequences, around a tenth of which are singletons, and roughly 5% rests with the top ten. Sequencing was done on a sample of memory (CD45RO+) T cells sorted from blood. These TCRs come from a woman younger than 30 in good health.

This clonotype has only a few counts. Here the CDR3 DNA reads TGTGCCAGCAGTGGAAGGGGACTCACATACAATGAGCAGTTCTTC. Translated: CASSGRGLTYNEQFF. V usage is TRBV6-1 and J usage is TRBJ2-1; TRBD2 is a possible D gene (6 bases). Germline values: CDR1 MNHNS, CDR2 SASEGT. The CDR3 runs to 15 residues. The V end was cut by 4 bases, the J end by 4 bases, with 14 bases between.

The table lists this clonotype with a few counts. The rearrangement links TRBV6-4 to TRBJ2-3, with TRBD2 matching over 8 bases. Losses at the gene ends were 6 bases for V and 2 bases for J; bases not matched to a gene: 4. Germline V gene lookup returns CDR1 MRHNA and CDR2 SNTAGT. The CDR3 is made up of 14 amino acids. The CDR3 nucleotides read TGTGCCAGCAGCTTAGCGGGGACCACAGATACGCAGTATTTT. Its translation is CASSLAGTTDTQYF.

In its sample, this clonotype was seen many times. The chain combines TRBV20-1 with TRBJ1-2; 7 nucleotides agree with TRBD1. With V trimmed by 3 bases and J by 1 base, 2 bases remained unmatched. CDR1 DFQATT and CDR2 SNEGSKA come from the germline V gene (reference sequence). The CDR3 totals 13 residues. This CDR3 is CSARDRLNYGYTF. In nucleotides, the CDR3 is TGCAGTGCTAGGGACAGGCTTAACTATGGCTACACCTTC.

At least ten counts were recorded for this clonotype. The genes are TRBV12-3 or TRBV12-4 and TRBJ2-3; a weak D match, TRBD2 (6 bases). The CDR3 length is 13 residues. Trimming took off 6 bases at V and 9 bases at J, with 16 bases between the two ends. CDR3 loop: CASRINAGRTQYF. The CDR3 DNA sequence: TGTGCCAGCAGGATAAATGCGGGACGGACGCAGTATTTT.

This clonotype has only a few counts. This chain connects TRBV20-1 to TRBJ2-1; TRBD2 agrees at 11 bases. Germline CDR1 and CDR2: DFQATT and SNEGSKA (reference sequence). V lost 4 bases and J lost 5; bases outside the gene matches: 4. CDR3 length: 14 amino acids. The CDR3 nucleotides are TGCAGTGCTACACGACTAGCGGGGAACAATGAGCAGTTCTTC. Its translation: CSATRLAGNNEQFF.

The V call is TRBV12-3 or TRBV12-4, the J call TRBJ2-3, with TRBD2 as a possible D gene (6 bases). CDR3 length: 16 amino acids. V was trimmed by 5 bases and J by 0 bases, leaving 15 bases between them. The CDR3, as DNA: TGTGCCAGCAGTCCCCCGGGGGAGAAGAGCACAGATACGCAGTATTTT. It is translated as CASSPPGEKSTDTQYF.

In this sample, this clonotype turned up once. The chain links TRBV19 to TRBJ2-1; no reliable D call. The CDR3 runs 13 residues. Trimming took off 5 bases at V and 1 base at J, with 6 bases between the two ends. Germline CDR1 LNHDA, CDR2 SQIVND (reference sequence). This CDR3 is CASSPKSYNEQFF. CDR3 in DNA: TGTGCCAGTAGTCCCAAGTCCTACAATGAGCAGTTCTTC. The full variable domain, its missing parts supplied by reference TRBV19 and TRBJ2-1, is DGGITQSPKYLFRKEGQNVTLSCEQNLNHDAMYWYRQDPGQGLRLIYYSQIVNDFQKGDIAEGYSVSREKKESFPLTVTSAQKNPTAFYLCASSPKSYNEQFFGPGTRLTVL.

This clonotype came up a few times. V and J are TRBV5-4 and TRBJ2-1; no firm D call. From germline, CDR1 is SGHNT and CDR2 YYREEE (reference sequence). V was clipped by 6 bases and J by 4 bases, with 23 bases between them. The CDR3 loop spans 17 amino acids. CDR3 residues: CASNPRGESQEYNEQFF. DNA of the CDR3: TGTGCCAGCAACCCCCGTGGGGAATCCCAGGAGTACAATGAGCAGTTCTTC.

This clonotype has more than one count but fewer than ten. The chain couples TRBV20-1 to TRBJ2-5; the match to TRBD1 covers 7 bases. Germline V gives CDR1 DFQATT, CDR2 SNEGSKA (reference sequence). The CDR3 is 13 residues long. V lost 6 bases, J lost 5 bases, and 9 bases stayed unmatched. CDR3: CSAGDSWKETQYF. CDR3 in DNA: TGCAGTGCGGGGGACAGCTGGAAGGAGACCCAGTACTTC.

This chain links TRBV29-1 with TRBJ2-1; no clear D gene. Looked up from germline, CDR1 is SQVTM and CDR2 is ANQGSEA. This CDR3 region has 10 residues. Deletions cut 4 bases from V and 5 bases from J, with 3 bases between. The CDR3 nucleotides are TGCAGCGTTGGAGACAATGAGCAGTTCTTC. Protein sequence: CSVGDNEQFF.

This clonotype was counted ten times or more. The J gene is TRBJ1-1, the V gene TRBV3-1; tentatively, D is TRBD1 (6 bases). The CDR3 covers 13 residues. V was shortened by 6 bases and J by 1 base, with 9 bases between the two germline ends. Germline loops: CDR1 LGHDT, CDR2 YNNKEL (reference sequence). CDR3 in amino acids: CASSWGQNTEAFF. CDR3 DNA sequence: TGTGCCAGCAGTTGGGGACAGAACACTGAAGCTTTCTTT.

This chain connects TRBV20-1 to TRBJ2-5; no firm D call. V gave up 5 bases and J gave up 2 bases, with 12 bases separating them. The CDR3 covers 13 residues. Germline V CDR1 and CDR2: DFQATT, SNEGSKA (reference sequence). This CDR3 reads CSAPGVKQETQYF. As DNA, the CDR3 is TGCAGTGCTCCCGGAGTGAAACAAGAGACCCAGTACTTC.

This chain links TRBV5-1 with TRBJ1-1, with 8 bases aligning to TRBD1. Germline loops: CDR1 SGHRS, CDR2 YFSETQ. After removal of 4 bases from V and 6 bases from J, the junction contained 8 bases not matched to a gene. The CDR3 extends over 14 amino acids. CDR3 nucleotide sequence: TGCGCCAGCAGCCCGGACAGGGTAAGCGCTGAAGCTTTCTTT. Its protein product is CASSPDRVSAEAFF.

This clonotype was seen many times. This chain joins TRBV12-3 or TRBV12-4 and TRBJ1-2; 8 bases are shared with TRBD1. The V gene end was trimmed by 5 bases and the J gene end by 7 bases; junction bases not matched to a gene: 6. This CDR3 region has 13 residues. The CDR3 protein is CASSGQGRSGYTF. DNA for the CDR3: TGTGCCAGCAGTGGACAGGGTCGGTCTGGCTACACCTTC.

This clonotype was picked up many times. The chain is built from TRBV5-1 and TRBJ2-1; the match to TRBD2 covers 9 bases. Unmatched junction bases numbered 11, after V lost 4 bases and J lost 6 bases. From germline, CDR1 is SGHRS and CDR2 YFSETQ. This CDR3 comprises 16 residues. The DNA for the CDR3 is TGCGCCAGCAGCCCCATTATTAGCGGGAGAACCAATGAGCAGTTCTTC. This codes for CASSPIISGRTNEQFF.

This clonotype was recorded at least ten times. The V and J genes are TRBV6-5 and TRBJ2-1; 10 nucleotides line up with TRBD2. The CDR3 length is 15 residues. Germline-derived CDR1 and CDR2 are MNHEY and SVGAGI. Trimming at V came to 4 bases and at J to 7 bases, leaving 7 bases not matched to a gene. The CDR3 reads CASSFLAGVSNEQFF. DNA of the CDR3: TGTGCCAGCAGTTTTCTAGCGGGAGTTTCGAATGAGCAGTTCTTC.

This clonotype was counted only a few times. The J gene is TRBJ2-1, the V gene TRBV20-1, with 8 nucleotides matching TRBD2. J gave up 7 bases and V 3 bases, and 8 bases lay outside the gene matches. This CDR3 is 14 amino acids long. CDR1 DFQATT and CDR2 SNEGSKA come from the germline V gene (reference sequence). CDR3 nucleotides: TGCAGTGCTAGTATCGGGGGGGCGGGTAATGAGCAGTTCTTC. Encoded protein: CSASIGGAGNEQFF.

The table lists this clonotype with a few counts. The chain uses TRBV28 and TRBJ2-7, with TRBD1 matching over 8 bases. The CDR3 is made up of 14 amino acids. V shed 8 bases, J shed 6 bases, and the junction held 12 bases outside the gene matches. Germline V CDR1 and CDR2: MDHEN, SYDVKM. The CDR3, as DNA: TGTGCCAGCGGTCGAGGACAGGGATATTCCGAGCAGTACTTC. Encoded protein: CASGRGQGYSEQYF.

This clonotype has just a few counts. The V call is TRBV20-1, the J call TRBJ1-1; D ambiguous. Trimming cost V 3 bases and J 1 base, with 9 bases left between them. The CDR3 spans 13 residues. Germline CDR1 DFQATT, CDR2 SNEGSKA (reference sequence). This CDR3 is CSASRSGNTEAFF. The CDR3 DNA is TGCAGTGCTAGCCGGAGTGGGAACACTGAAGCTTTCTTT.

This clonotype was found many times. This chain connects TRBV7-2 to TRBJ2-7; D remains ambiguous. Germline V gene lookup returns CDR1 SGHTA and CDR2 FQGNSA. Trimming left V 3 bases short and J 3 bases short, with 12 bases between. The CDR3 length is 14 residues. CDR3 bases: TGTGCCAGCAGCTTCTTAGGAAAATTCTACGAGCAGTACTTC. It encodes CASSFLGKFYEQYF.

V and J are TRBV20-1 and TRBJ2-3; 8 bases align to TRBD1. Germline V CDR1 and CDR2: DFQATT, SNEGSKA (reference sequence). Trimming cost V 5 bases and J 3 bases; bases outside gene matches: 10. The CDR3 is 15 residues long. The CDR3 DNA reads TGCAGTGCTCTACCCCCAGGGGGCAGGACAGATACGCAGTATTTT. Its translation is CSALPPGGRTDTQYF.

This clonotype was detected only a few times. CDR3 DNA sequence: TGTGCCAGCAGCTCCTCTAGCGGGAGAAATGAGCAGTTCTTC. Amino acids: CASSSSSGRNEQFF. The genes are TRBV7-8 and TRBJ2-1; 10 bases align to TRBD2. The CDR3 loop spans 14 amino acids. Germline CDR1 and CDR2: SGHVS and FQNEAQ. J lost 7 bases, V lost 4 bases, and 4 bases had no gene match.

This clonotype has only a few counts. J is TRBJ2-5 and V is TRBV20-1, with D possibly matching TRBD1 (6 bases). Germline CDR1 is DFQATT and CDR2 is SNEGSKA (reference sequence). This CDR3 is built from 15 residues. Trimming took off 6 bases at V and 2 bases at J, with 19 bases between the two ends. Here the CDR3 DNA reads TGCAGTGCACCACGGGGCCAGGGGAAACAAGAGACCCAGTACTTC. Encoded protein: CSAPRGQGKQETQYF.

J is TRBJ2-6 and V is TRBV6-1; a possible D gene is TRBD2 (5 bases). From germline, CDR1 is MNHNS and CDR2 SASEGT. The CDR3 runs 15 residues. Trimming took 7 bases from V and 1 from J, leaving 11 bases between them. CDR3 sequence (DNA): TGTGCCAGCACGCGGGCCTCATCTGGGGCCAACGTCCTGACTTTC. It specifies CASTRASSGANVLTF.

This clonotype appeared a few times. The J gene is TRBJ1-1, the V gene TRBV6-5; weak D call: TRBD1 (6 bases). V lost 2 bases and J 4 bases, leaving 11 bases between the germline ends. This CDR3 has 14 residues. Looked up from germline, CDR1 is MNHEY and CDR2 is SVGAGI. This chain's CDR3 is CASSYERGFTEAFF. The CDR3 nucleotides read TGTGCCAGCAGTTACGAGAGGGGGTTCACTGAAGCTTTCTTT.

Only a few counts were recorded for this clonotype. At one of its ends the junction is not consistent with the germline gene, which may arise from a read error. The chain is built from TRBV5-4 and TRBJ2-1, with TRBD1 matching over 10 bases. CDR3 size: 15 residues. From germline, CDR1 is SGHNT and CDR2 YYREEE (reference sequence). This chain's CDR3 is CPSRLDRGDYNEQFF. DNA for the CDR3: TGTCCCAGCAGATTGGACAGGGGGGATTACAATGAGCAGTTCTTC.

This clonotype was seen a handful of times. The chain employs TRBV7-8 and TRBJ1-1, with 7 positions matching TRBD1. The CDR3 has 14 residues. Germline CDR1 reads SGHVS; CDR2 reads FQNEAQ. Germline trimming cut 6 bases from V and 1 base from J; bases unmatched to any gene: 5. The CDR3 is CASRRQGRNTEAFF. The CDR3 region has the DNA TGTGCCAGCAGGAGACAGGGCCGGAACACTGAAGCTTTCTTT.

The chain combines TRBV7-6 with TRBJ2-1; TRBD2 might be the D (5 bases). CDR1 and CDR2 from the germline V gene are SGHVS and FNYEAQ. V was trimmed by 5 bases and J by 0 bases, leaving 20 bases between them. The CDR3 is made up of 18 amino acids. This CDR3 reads CASSARDSFLSSYNEQFF. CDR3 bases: TGTGCCAGCAGCGCCCGGGATTCCTTCCTAAGCTCCTACAATGAGCAGTTCTTC.

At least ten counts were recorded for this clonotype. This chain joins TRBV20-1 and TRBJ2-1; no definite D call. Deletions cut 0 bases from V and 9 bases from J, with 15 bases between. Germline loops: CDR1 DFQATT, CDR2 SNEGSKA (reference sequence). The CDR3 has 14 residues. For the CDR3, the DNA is TGCAGTGCTAGAGAGGATACTACCGTGCCTGAGCAGTTCTTC. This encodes CSAREDTTVPEQFF.